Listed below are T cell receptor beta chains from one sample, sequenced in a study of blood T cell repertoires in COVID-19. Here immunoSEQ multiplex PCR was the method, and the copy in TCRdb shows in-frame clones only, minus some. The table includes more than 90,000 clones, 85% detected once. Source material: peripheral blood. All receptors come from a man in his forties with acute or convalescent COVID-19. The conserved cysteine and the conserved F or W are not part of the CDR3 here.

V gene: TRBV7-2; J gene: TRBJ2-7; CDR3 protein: ASSLGTGSYEQY
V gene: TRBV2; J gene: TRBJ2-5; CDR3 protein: ASSERGPGETQY
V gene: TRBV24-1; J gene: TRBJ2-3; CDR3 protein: ATSDKGPSGTDTQY
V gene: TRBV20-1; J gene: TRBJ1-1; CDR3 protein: SGGGSTEAF
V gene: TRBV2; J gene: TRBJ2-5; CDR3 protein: ASLSGQETQY
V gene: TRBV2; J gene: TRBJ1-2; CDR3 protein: ASSERQSPYGYT
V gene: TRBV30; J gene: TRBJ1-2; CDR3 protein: AWSSTGGYT
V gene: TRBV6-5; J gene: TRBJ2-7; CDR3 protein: ASRASGGEYEQY
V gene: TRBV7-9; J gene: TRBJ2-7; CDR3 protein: ASSTGTGGIEQY
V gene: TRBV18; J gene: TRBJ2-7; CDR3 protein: ASSPRTGGTYEQY
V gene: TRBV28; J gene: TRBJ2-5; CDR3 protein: ATQGSGYGGEGETQY
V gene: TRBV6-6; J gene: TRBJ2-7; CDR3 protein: ASRLRDSPREQY
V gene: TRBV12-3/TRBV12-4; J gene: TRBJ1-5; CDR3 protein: ASSLSPNQPQH
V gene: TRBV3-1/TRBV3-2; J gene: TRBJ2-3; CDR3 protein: ASSQAQMPPYTQY
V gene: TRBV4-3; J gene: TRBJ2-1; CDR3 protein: ASSPRLAGEQF
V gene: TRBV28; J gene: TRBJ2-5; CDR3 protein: ASRPQREQARTQY
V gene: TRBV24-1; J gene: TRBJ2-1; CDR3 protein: ATSDPQYNEQF
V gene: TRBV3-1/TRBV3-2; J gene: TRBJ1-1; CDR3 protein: ASSHTGGRRTDTF
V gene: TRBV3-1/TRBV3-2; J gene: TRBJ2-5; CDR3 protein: ASSGGPLGTQY
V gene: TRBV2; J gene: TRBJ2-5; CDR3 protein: ASSDPGLAGEETQY